This TCR beta chain was profiled in a study of metastatic and nonmetastatic thyroid tumors. Each patient went into thyroid surgery without having received any treatment. Per the study methods: A distant-metastasis classifier for papillary thyroid cancer was built using CDR3 differences across clinicopathological groups. Using MiXCR, TCRdb reanalyzed the PCR reads. The V and J calls were determined by TCRdb, not by the authors. This table holds roughly 25,000 clones, more than 13% found once. CDR1 MNHEY and CDR2 SVGEGT come from the germline V gene. Trimming shortened V by 5 bases and J by 8 bases, and 15 bases separated the two germline ends. The CDR3 covers 13 residues. By sample fraction, this clone is medium-sized.

J is TRBJ1-2 and V is TRBV6-2 or TRBV6-3; D call uncertain. Source material: blood. The sequence was obtained from a female donor with papillary thyroid cancer or a benign thyroid nodule (not recorded which). Some clones in this sample may be carry-over from other donors' samples. The CDR3, as DNA: TGTGCCAGCAGTCCCCGGCCAGGAGACGGCTACACCTTC. It specifies CASSPRPGDGYTF.